This T cell receptor beta chain was retrieved from a study of cytomegalovirus exposure and HLA in healthy donors (dated by TCRdb to 2017 to 2019). A note on the overall study: An earlier analysis of about 530 of the donors reported over 250 Gb of sequence data and around 100 million unique TCR beta sequences obtained from approximately 180 million T cells. Rather than drawing on any new phenotypic data, the later analysis identified candidate immune exposures from TCR beta sequences and the way those sequences occurred across donors. The study aimed to test whether cataloging public T cell receptors could reveal signatures of past pathogen exposure. High-throughput TCR immunosequencing, statistical association of individual TCRs with disease status, and machine learning were combined to predict cytomegalovirus infection status. Donor age, sex, ethnicity and CMV serostatus were compiled alongside the repertoire data. The study profiled the T cell repertoires of more than 500 subjects by immunosequencing and related them to cytomegalovirus serostatus. In an earlier analysis of 500 to 650 of the donors, high-throughput TCR beta sequencing was used to judge whether each TCR beta V gene segment behaved as functional or pseudogenic. A later genetic analysis used genome-wide SNP genotypes for 398 of the 666 donors, treating that subset as a discovery cohort. HLA typing covered class I and class II loci at four-digit resolution. All discovery cohort repertoires had been generated on a single sequencing platform. A handful of DR-DQ haplotypes were handled as single units for association and clustering because linkage in the cohort was strong. In addition to the first cohort of 666 subjects, a separate validation cohort of 120 different subjects was used. The number of donors typed differed by locus, with roughly 629-640 for A, B, C, DRB1 and DQB1, about 500 for DQA1, under 610 for DPA1, and 450 to 480 for DPB1. The genetic ancestry cluster associated with self-reported Caucasian donors included approximately 85% of the roughly 360 genotyped donors. Across some 400 genotyped donors of the cohort, an average of roughly 250,000 unique TCR beta nucleotide sequences per donor were sequenced, and approximately 19% of those sequences were non-productive. In a later analysis, previously published TCR beta repertoires from 670 or so donors were re-analyzed and high-resolution HLA genotyping was added so that TCR occurrence patterns could be studied. Around 300 gigabases of sequencing data and tens of millions of unique TCR sequences were included in an early release covering 550 to 650 HLA-typed donors.

This clone has only one observation. What antigen it recognizes has not been identified. No qualities accompany the bases; no much larger clone lies one base away. The cohort consisted of approximately 690 healthy bone marrow donors. Cohort members were all nominally healthy when sampled, although unrecorded immune exposures were likely present. The donor tested CMV seropositive and was one of the 289 seropositive cohort members. A peripheral blood sample was provided by each donor, and peripheral blood mononuclear cells were used for TCR beta sequencing. The Qiagen DNeasy Blood Extraction Kit was used to extract genomic DNA from the blood cell samples. The paper's findings and limits, for the study overall: A later analysis reported that several top co-occurrence clusters appeared linked to parvovirus B19, influenza, CMV and Epstein-Barr virus. CMV serostatus was the only immune exposure information available for the cohort. A later analysis found that HLA-associated TCR beta chains were more clonally expanded and had lower generation probabilities than equally common non-associated chains. A group of highly shared sequence variants was considered likely to be a technical artifact of the sequencing pipeline. In a later genetic analysis, fewer N-insertions in productive TCRs were reported among donors in an Asian-associated ancestry cluster than the roughly 710-donor mean. The earlier analysis of around 600 of the donors excluded approximately 17 rarely observed V segments, including chromosome 9 orphons, because counts were too low. A later analysis found that most CMV-associated TCR beta chains appeared HLA-restricted, with HLA associations seemingly driven largely by CMV exposure. A few of the identified cytomegalovirus-associated TCR beta chains were confirmed in vitro to be specific for cytomegalovirus antigens. It was suggested by the authors that the approach could potentially be generalized to other disease states and immunological phenotypes. Correlated functional status among segregating V segments might be attributable to linkage disequilibrium, but an unknown experimental factor could not be ruled out. The classifier was reported to diagnose cytomegalovirus status with high specificity and sensitivity in both the original and validation cohorts. A further reported finding was that TCR beta sequences accurately predicted the HLA-A and HLA-B alleles for most subjects in the first cohort. Most TCR sequences were seen in very few donors, while some public TCRs were found in many individuals. Because some donors lacked HLA typing at each locus, the association tests relied only on the typed subset. This cohort had only TCR beta chains sequenced, and the lack of alpha or paired-chain data limited which features could be detected. When HLA alleles, especially DR and DQ, strongly co-occurred, TCR associations were difficult to assign to individual alleles. A total of about 180 TCR beta chains were listed by the study as associated with cytomegalovirus. In an earlier analysis of some 500 of the donors, most TCR beta V segments were observed in productive rearrangements about 90% or about 30% of the time, broadly matching IMGT annotations. The 87-base-pair reads could not distinguish some IMGT-functional V segments, including TRBV6-2 and TRBV6-3, so those segments were excluded. V-gene and J-gene trimming of TCR beta chains was associated with a missense DCLRE1C variant in a later genetic analysis, and the association was replicated in an independent cohort. In a later analysis, the rate of TCR association differed among HLA loci, with DRB1 alleles having the most associated TCRs and HLA-C alleles having the fewest. The presence/absence analyses assumed that sequencing depth was roughly uniform across donors, and that assumption may not be true. Specific HLA alleles were associated with 15,000 to 20,000 TCR beta sequences at a false discovery rate of 0.05 in a later analysis.

Sequences SEHNR (CDR1) and FQNEAQ (CDR2) are obtained from the germline V gene (reference sequence). Here V drops 0 bases and J drops 3 bases, and the junction holds 0 bases not matched to any gene. Including the terminal cysteine and phenylalanine, the CDR3 comprises 14 residues. The retained sequence is limited to the CDR3, 42 bases, with the frame set at the first base. The method was the immunoSEQ multiplex PCR assay. For the multiplex PCR, a mixture combining 60 forward primers for TCR Vbeta segments and 13 reverse primers for TCR Jbeta segments was used. A multiplex PCR assay on genomic DNA amplified the CDR3 region of rearranged TCR beta genes. The Illumina HiSeq System was used to sequence the amplified TCR beta libraries as 87-base-pair reads. The paper's data handling went like this. A later analysis counted approximately 74 million unique TCR beta chains across the approximately 700 repertoires, and roughly 11 million of these chains were shared by at least two donors. To remove PCR and sequencing errors, raw reads were error-corrected and collapsed into unique sequences using a nearest-neighbor algorithm that merged closely related sequences. Alignment of CDR3 sequences to IMGT reference sequences was used to assign V, D and J gene segments. For a sequence to be retained, at least a six-nucleotide match to both a V gene segment and a J gene segment was required. Rearrangements were classified as productive when the CDR3 lacked stop codons and remained in frame with V and J, and all other rearrangements were classified as non-productive. Following IMGT convention, CDR3 was defined as the stretch from the second conserved V-encoded cysteine to the conserved J-encoded phenylalanine. The earlier analysis of some 550 of the donors excluded any sequence lacking an unambiguous match to a single V gene segment. In an earlier analysis of approximately 590 of the donors, V segments were called functional above 56.7% productive rearrangements and were called segregating when the between-donor standard deviation exceeded 5%. A statistical classification framework was developed to diagnose cytomegalovirus status using the catalog of TCR beta chain sequences. V and J gene assignment, in a later analysis, came from comparing TCR nucleotide sequences with IMGT/GENE-DB human TR gene sequences. A later analysis assigned CDR3 sequences and most-parsimonious VDJ recombination scenarios with the TCRdist pipeline. In a later analysis, each TCR beta chain was defined by its CDR3 amino acid sequence together with its V-gene family, and reads lacking a unique V-gene family were excluded. To address suspected cross-contamination and a sequencing artifact, a later analysis removed approximately 600 highly shared, low-generation-probability nucleotide sequences. For each public chain, a later analysis derived a clonal expansion index from normalized ranks of inferred template counts within each repertoire. A later analysis computed generation probabilities with a VDJ recombination model fitted to out-of-frame rearrangements, and checked the results against IGoR. In a later analysis, hypergeometric tests were used to score TCR-TCR, TCR-HLA and TCR-CMV co-occurrence, with a repertoire-size bias correction applied to TCR pairs. In a later analysis, false discovery rates were estimated by permuting HLA or CMV assignments 20 times. In a later analysis, co-occurring TCRs were grouped using DBSCAN, and TCRdist sequence similarity was added for clustering within HLA-allele-positive subsets. Repertoires with fewer than 30,000 or more than 120,000 public chains, plus five repertoires with anomalous nucleotide sharing, were excluded from co-occurrence clustering. The table was pulled from immuneACCESS by TCRdb, which kept in-frame rearrangements only. Such tables lose some clones; where checked, under half of the loss comes from unresolved V genes, and the rest has no known cause. V and J calls and clone size are as listed in that table; D and trimming were resolved from the DNA. The sample table holds over 250,000 clones, of which more than 80% were seen once. The biggest ten clones account for 3% to 4% of the sample.

The sequencing sample was made of PBMCs. This sequence was found in a middle-aged man in good health and CMV-seropositive. Rearrangement joined TRBV7-9 to TRBJ2-3, and TRBD2 aligns with 7 junction nucleotides. In nucleotides, the sequence is TGTGCCAGCAGCTTAGCGGGAGGGACAGATACGCAGTATTTT. It codes for CASSLAGGTDTQYF. The entire variable domain, with the stretches around the CDR3 drawn from the reference TRBV7-9 and TRBJ2-3 proteins, is DTGVSQNPRHKITKRGQNVTFRCDPISEHNRLYWYRQTLGQGPEFLTYFQNEAQLEKSRLLSDRFSAERPKGSFSTLEIQRTEQGDSAMYLCASSLAGGTDTQYFGPGTRLTVL.